The present entry profiles one T cell receptor (beta chain) with its context. Antigen specificity is unknown. This entry is derived from a study of T cell repertoires in cytomegalovirus infection. Across the study: Evidence of both CMV infection and a matching HLA type came from public TCR beta signatures. Overall study findings and caveats: In two of eight donors, the top clonotype was HLA-C-restricted CMV-specific. Individuals carrying CMV plus the relevant HLA were identified by cumulative frequency of public TCR beta families.

TCRdb reprocessed the reads with MiXCR, giving one entry per CDR3 protein. The sample includes under 200,000 distinct CDR3 sequences, 25% to 30% of them seen just once. The CDR3 length is 16 residues. V was clipped by 10 bases and J by 2 bases; unmatched bases: 10. Germline V gene data show CDR1 as LGHNT and CDR2 as FRNRAP. This chain uses TRBV12-5 with TRBJ1-3; TRBD1 matches 11 bases. Sequencing used PBMCs. The receptor comes from a human donor in good health (CMV status not recorded). Some clones in this sample may be carry-over from other donors' samples. The CDR3 loop is CATRRTGGITGNTIYF. DNA of the CDR3: TGTGCTACCAGAAGGACAGGGGGCATTACTGGAAACACCATATATTTT.